These T cell receptor beta chains were read from a single sample in a study of blood T cell repertoires in COVID-19. Data came from immunoSEQ multiplex PCR; TCRdb stores just in-frame clones and leaves some out. The data hold 46,000 or so clones, with about 89% observed a single time. The material sequenced was peripheral blood. These receptors came from a man aged 60 to 69 with active or convalescent COVID-19. Each CDR3 is given with its conserved first and last residue. D genes are given only for firm matches. Clone size is not always given. Where it is, it says once, few, many or a class for expanded clones.

NA	TRBV28	TRBJ1-5	NA	TGTGCCAGCAGTTCTACAGGGAATCAGCCCCAGCATTTT	CASSSTGNQPQHF
once	TRBV29-1	TRBJ2-5	NA	TGCAGCGTCGGCGCCACGGGAGAGACCCAGTACTTC	CSVGATGETQYF
NA	TRBV6-1	TRBJ2-2	TRBD2	TGTGCCAGCAGTGAAATGGGCGGGGGCACCGGGGAGCTGTTTTTT	CASSEMGGGTGELFF
NA	TRBV5-4	TRBJ1-6	NA	TGTGCCAGCAGGTTTGGACAGAATAATTCACCCCTCCACTTT	CASRFGQNNSPLHF
NA	TRBV5-5	TRBJ1-4	NA	TGTGCCAGCAGCTTGGCCCTACCTGAAAAACTGTTTTTT	CASSLALPEKLFF
few	TRBV6-5	TRBJ2-7	TRBD1	TGTGCCAGCAGTCCGACAGGGGGAGGTACCTACGAGCAGTACTTC	CASSPTGGGTYEQYF
NA	TRBV29-1	TRBJ1-2	NA	TGCAGCGTTGAACACAATGGCTACACCTTC	CSVEHNGYTF
NA	TRBV3-1/TRBV3-2	TRBJ1-4	NA	TGTGCCAGCAGCCACCGGAGTAGAGGAGAAAAACTGTTTTTT	CASSHRSRGEKLFF
NA	TRBV4-2	TRBJ1-6	NA	TGTGCCAGCAGCCAAGGGCAGGCAATCACCTATAATTCACCCCTCCACTTT	CASSQGQAITYNSPLHF
NA	TRBV30	TRBJ1-5	NA	TGTGCCTGGAGTGCCCGATCGGGGGGGGCCCTCCATAGCAATCAGCCCCAGCATTTT	CAWSARSGGALHSNQPQHF
few	TRBV9	TRBJ1-5	NA	TGTGCCAGCAGCGTAGAAGGGGAAGATCAGCCCCAGCATTTT	CASSVEGEDQPQHF
NA	TRBV7-3	TRBJ2-7	TRBD2	TGTGCCAGCAGCTCGGGACTAGCGGTGGACGAGCAGTACTTC	CASSSGLAVDEQYF
NA	TRBV29-1	TRBJ1-2	TRBD1	TGCAGCGTACAGGGGGCGCATGGCTACACCTTC	CSVQGAHGYTF
NA	TRBV7-2	TRBJ2-3	NA	TGTGCCAGCAGCTTACAGGCGTCAGATACGCAGTATTTT	CASSLQASDTQYF
once	TRBV9	TRBJ2-1	NA	TGTGCCAGCAGCGGAGAACTAGCTCCCGGGGATGAGCAGTTCTTC	CASSGELAPGDEQFF
NA	TRBV7-9	TRBJ2-1	TRBD2	TGTGCCAGCAGCTACTACGGACTAGCGGGGATTAATGAGCAGTTCTTC	CASSYYGLAGINEQFF
NA	TRBV9	TRBJ1-2	TRBD1	TGTGCCAGCAGCGTAACAGGGGGCGCGGGGGGCTACACCTTC	CASSVTGGAGGYTF
NA	TRBV7-2	TRBJ1-1	NA	TGTGCCAGCAGCCCGAGACAGAATACTGAAGCTTTCTTT	CASSPRQNTEAFF
once	TRBV3-1/TRBV3-2	TRBJ1-1	NA	TGTGCCAGCAGCCAAGCACAGGGCCGAGCTTTCTTT	CASSQAQGRAFF
NA	TRBV10-3	TRBJ2-5	TRBD1	TGTGCCACCAGGGACCTGACAGGGGGCCAAGAGACCCAGTACTTC	CATRDLTGGQETQYF
NA	TRBV9	TRBJ1-1	NA	TGTGCCAGCAGCGTAGAGGGACAAGTGAACACTGAAGCTTTCTTT	CASSVEGQVNTEAFF
NA	TRBV6-5	TRBJ2-7	NA	TGTGCCAGCGGGGTGGAGGGCACCTACGAGCAGTACTTC	CASGVEGTYEQYF
NA	TRBV3-1/TRBV3-2	TRBJ1-6	NA	TGTGCCAGCACCACAGTTACGGGGGATTCACCCCTCCACTTT	CASTTVTGDSPLHF
NA	TRBV6-2/TRBV6-3	TRBJ2-7	NA	TGTGCCAGCAGTGAGACAGGCTCCTACGAGCAGTACTTC	CASSETGSYEQYF
NA	TRBV7-9	TRBJ2-7	NA	TGTGCCAGCAGCCCGACTCAGCCGACAGAGACCTACGAGCAGTACTTC	CASSPTQPTETYEQYF
NA	TRBV5-1	TRBJ2-6	TRBD1	TGCGCCAGCAGCTCGGGACAGACAAACTCTGGGGCCAACGTCCTGACTTTC	CASSSGQTNSGANVLTF
NA	TRBV12-3/TRBV12-4	TRBJ2-3	NA	TGTGCCAGCCGGGGGGCAGTCACAGATACGCAGTATTTT	CASRGAVTDTQYF
NA	TRBV7-9	TRBJ1-6	NA	TGTGCCAGCAGCTTAGAATCCGGTGGTAGACCCCTCCACTTT	CASSLESGGRPLHF
NA	TRBV7-3	TRBJ1-2	NA	TGTGCCAGCAGCTTAACAGGGGCCGAGGACTATGGCTACACCTTC	CASSLTGAEDYGYTF